The source of this TCR beta chain is a study of blood T cell repertoires in COVID-19 (dated by TCRdb to 2018 to 2020). Background for the entire study: Samples from collaborators originated in the United States, Italy and Spain and spanned both the acute and convalescent phases of COVID-19. Nearly every sample came with metadata listing a de-identified subject ID, COVID-19 status, age in years and sex. The material from the prospective study consisted of cDNA or gDNA derived from T cells, B-cell-depleted T cells, or PBMCs. The dataset comprised deeply sampled blood TCRbeta repertoires from subjects exposed to, actively infected with, or recovered from COVID-19. The repertoires were released in a freely available public database meant as a resource for research on the immune response to SARS-CoV-2. Where HLA class I and class II types were available, the types were taken from metadata supplied by the sample provider, not from assay-based typing. The samples were drawn from the first 160 participants of the ongoing ImmuneRACE study and from 950 to 1,500 subjects provided by 6 global collaborators.

In the prospective study, participants were about 18 to 95 years old, resided in 20 to 30 geographic areas of the United States, and were enrolled through a virtual design. To assign participants to cohorts, the prospective study relied on clinical history that participants themselves reported in a screening survey and a study questionnaire. Recovered participants in ImmuneRACE Cohort 3 were defined by two consecutive negative NP/OP PCR tests, clearance by a healthcare professional, or resolution of symptoms. In the prospective study, whole blood, serum and a nasopharyngeal or oropharyngeal swab were collected from each participant by mobile phlebotomists. Prospective study participants could optionally give additional blood draws and questionnaires over an approximately 2-month period. Blood samples from the prospective study were shipped frozen or at room temperature prior to DNA extraction.

What the research found in general, with its limitations: How much clinical and demographic metadata was included differed by source and by participant, and the metadata was provided uncurated.

The CDR3 sequence holds 13 residues, the cysteine and phenylalanine included. Of the read, only the CDR3 DNA is kept; its 39 bases are in frame from base 1. TCRbeta CDR3 regions were amplified from genomic DNA using the immunoSEQ Assay, a bias-controlled multiplex PCR. Processing in the source paper ran as follows. The number of nucleated cells in each sample was estimated from the amplification of reference gene primers within the assay. Sequence reads were collapsed and filtered to measure the absolute abundance of every unique TCRbeta CDR3 rearrangement. Productive Simpson clonality was computed per sample as the square root of Simpson's diversity index over productive rearrangements. Sourced from immuneACCESS, this table was stored by TCRdb with only in-frame sequences that have V and J called. A share of the clones is absent; for the studies checked, an unresolved V gene accounts for under half, and the remainder has no known explanation. D and trimming were read from the DNA, whereas the V and J calls and clone size are those reported in that table. A total of 350,000 to 450,000 clones appear in this sample, 85% to 90% of them only once. 1.1% of the sample is held by the ten biggest clonotypes.

As regards this clone: The antigen it recognizes is unknown. No much larger clone exists at a distance of one base, and base qualities are not known.

The sequence links TRBV21-1 to TRBJ1-1. TRBV21-1 is shown as a pseudogene. This sequence was found in a man aged 25-45 years who had recovered from COVID-19. The sample comprised PBMCs or T cells enriched from blood (not recorded which). The DNA reads TGTGCCAGCAGCCTCAAGGCGGTTACTGAAGCTTTCTTT. The translation is CASSLKAVTEAFF.